One sample yielded the 4 T cell receptor beta chains listed below, sequenced in a study of T cells in Graves' hyperthyroidism and ophthalmopathy. It was RNA transcripts that yielded the amplified TCR beta CDR3 regions. First-round RT-PCR targeting the TCR CDR3 was performed with the HTBI primer set. TCRdb used MiXCR to reprocess the multiplex PCR reads, holding one entry per CDR3 protein. This sample has hundreds of thousands of distinct CDR3 sequences, with 15% to 20% found just once. The sample consisted of blood. The receptors stem from a woman under 40 with Graves' hyperthyroidism.

This rearrangement joins TRBV29-1 to TRBJ2-2, with D perhaps TRBD1 (5 bases). Germline V gives CDR1 SQVTM, CDR2 ANQGSEA. Trimming cost V 3 bases and J 4 bases, with 9 bases left between them. This CDR3 contains 13 residues. The CDR3, as DNA: TGCAGCGTTGATGTAGGGGCCACCGGGGAGCTGTTTTTT. It encodes CSVDVGATGELFF.

This clonotype was seen repeatedly, ten times or more. The chain employs TRBV2 and TRBJ2-7; TRBD2 agrees at 11 bases. V lost 6 bases, J lost 2 bases, and 3 bases stayed unmatched. Germline-derived CDR1 and CDR2 are SNHLY and FYNNEI. There are 14 residues in the CDR3. DNA for the CDR3: TGTGCCAGCAGCGGGACTAGCGGTACCTACGAGCAGTACTTC. Translation: CASSGTSGTYEQYF.

A single count supports this clonotype. This clone may be a read error of a much larger clone one base away. The chain uses TRBV28 and TRBJ2-1; a possible D gene is TRBD1 (6 bases). The CDR3 runs 14 residues. CDR1 and CDR2 from the germline V gene are MDHEN and SYDVKM. CDR3 in amino acids: CAGSSTGTIDEQFF. CDR3 sequence (DNA): TGTGCCGGCAGTTCGACCGGGACAATCGATGAGCAGTTCTTC.

The sample holds many counts of this clonotype. The V gene is TRBV28, the J gene TRBJ2-7; D is tentatively TRBD1 or TRBD2 (5 bases each). CDR1 is MDHEN and CDR2 is SYDVKM in the germline V gene. V was trimmed by 4 bases and J by 2 bases, leaving 12 bases between them. The CDR3 covers 14 residues. In nucleotides, the CDR3 is TGTGCCAGCAGTTGGCGAGGGGTTCCCTACGAGCAGTACTTC. Protein product: CASSWRGVPYEQYF.